A single sample is the source of the 27 T cell receptor beta chains below, sequenced in a study of T cell repertoires in cytomegalovirus infection. TCRdb re-analysed the reads in MiXCR, keeping a single row per CDR3 protein. The repertoire holds hundreds of thousands of distinct CDR3 sequences, with approximately 10% as singletons. Specimen: PBMCs. Every receptor here comes from a human donor in good health (CMV status not recorded). Some clones in this sample may be carry-over from other donors' samples.

This clonotype was observed a handful of times. The rearrangement joins TRBV28 to TRBJ2-2; 8 bases agree with TRBD2. V lost 3 bases and J lost 3; bases outside the gene matches: 12. Germline V gene data show CDR1 as MDHEN and CDR2 as SYDVKM. This CDR3 contains 18 residues. The CDR3 is CASSFLMTGGAYTGELFF. CDR3 coding DNA: TGTGCCAGCAGTTTTTTAATGACGGGAGGGGCCTACACCGGGGAGCTGTTTTTT.

This chain uses TRBV20-1 with TRBJ1-5; unclear D gene. V was clipped by 1 base and J by 1 base, with 5 bases between them. The CDR3 extends over 13 amino acids. The germline gives CDR1 DFQATT, CDR2 SNEGSKA (reference sequence). CDR3 sequence (DNA): TGCAGTGCTAGAGGTCTGAGCAATCAGCCCCAGCATTTT. Translation gives CSARGLSNQPQHF.

This clonotype was seen a single time. The chain uses TRBV20-1 and TRBJ1-2, with D hard to call. The length of the CDR3 is 12 residues. The V end was cut by 3 bases, the J end by 0 bases, with 5 bases between. Germline CDR1 DFQATT, CDR2 SNEGSKA (reference sequence). CDR3: CSARTSNYGYTF. CDR3 nucleotide sequence: TGCAGTGCTAGGACATCTAACTATGGCTACACCTTC.

This clonotype was detected many times. This sequence joins TRBV10-3 and TRBJ2-5; 9 bases are a match to TRBD2. The CDR3 totals 15 residues. The V gene end was trimmed by 3 bases and the J gene end by 3 bases; junction bases not matched to a gene: 5. Germline V CDR1 and CDR2: ENHRY, SYGVKD. CDR3 protein: CAISDGLAGEETQYF. CDR3 nucleotides: TGTGCCATCAGTGACGGATTAGCGGGAGAAGAGACCCAGTACTTC.

This clonotype was seen many times. In nucleotides, the CDR3 is TGTGCCACCAGTGATTCAGCATCCACCGGGGAGCTGTTTTTT. Protein product: CATSDSASTGELFF. The genes are TRBV24-1 and TRBJ2-2; no clear D. Between the trimmed V and J ends, which lost 2 bases and 4 bases, there was a span of 7 bases. The germline V gene encodes CDR1 KGHDR and CDR2 SFDVKD. CDR3 length: 14 residues.

This clonotype was seen only a few times. This CDR3 is CASSPLGGGGVNTEAFF. CDR3 coding DNA: TGTGCCAGCTCACCTCTCGGGGGAGGGGGAGTGAACACTGAAGCTTTCTTT. J is TRBJ1-1 and V is TRBV18; tentative D call: TRBD1 (6 bases). The length of the CDR3 is 17 residues. Germline V lookup: CDR1 KGHSH, CDR2 LQKENI. Trimming removed 3 bases at V and 0 bases at J, with 17 bases between.

This clonotype occurred many times. CDR3: CASSLALLGTDTQYF. CDR3 nucleotides: TGTGCCAGCAGTTTAGCCCTCCTTGGCACAGATACGCAGTATTTT. V is TRBV27 and J is TRBJ2-3; no clear D gene. The V end lost 2 bases, the J end lost 1 base, and 10 bases lay between the germline ends. The CDR3 is made up of 15 amino acids. Germline V lookup: CDR1 MNHEY, CDR2 SMNVEV (reference sequence).

This clonotype came up many times. This sequence joins TRBV18 and TRBJ2-5; 8 nucleotides line up with TRBD1. This CDR3 has 15 residues. Germline loops: CDR1 KGHSH, CDR2 LQKENI. After removal of 3 bases from V and 5 bases from J, the junction contained 8 bases not matched to a gene. CDR3 in amino acids: CASSPDAGGPETQYF. CDR3 coding DNA: TGTGCCAGCTCACCCGATGCAGGGGGCCCGGAGACCCAGTACTTC.

The V and J genes are TRBV2 and TRBJ1-2, with a tentative D call TRBD1 (6 bases). Germline CDR1 is SNHLY and CDR2 is FYNNEI. V lost 4 bases and J 2 bases, leaving 11 bases between the germline ends. CDR3 length equals 14 residues. The CDR3 protein is CASSGEGGNYGYTF. In DNA, the CDR3 is TGTGCCAGCAGTGGGGAAGGGGGAAACTATGGCTACACCTTC.

At least ten counts were recorded for this clonotype. CDR3 coding DNA: TGTGCCAGTAGTATCGGACAGGGAAGAAATTCACCCCTCCACTTT. It yields the protein CASSIGQGRNSPLHF. V and J are TRBV19 and TRBJ1-6; 8 bases are shared with TRBD1. There are 15 residues in the CDR3. V trimming: 3 bases; J trimming: 7 bases; junction bases outside the gene matches: 5. The V gene's germline CDR1 is LNHDA and CDR2 SQIVND (reference sequence).

This clonotype was seen repeatedly, ten times or more. The chain has TRBV12-3 or TRBV12-4 and TRBJ1-6; D unclear. The CDR3 contains 13 residues. V was clipped by 5 bases and J by 5 bases, with 7 bases between them. The CDR3 region is CASSPFDNSPLHF. The CDR3 nucleotides read TGTGCCAGCAGTCCCTTCGATAATTCACCCCTCCACTTT.

This clonotype was picked up a small number of times. This sequence joins TRBV3-1 and TRBJ2-5; D remains ambiguous. Per the germline V gene, CDR1 is LGHDT and CDR2 is YNNKEL (reference sequence). The CDR3 contains 13 residues. Trimming stripped 4 bases from V and 4 bases from J, with 10 bases between. The CDR3 bases are TGTGCCAGCAGCCGCTCACCGGGAGAGACCCAGTACTTC. Protein product: CASSRSPGETQYF.

In its sample, this clonotype was seen many times. The genes are TRBV7-8 and TRBJ1-2; no clear D gene. The CDR3 is 13 residues long. Trimming stripped 5 bases from V and 8 bases from J, with 15 bases between. Germline values: CDR1 SGHVS, CDR2 FQNEAQ. CDR3 protein: CASSPSYLWGYTF. In nucleotides, the CDR3 is TGTGCCAGCAGCCCCTCGTATCTCTGGGGCTACACCTTC.

In its sample, this clonotype was seen many times. This rearrangement joins TRBV24-1 to TRBJ2-1; TRBD2 aligns across 8 bases. The CDR3 is 16 residues long. The germline gives CDR1 KGHDR, CDR2 SFDVKD. Unmatched junction bases numbered 7, after V lost 5 bases and J lost 2 bases. CDR3 coding DNA: TGTGCCACCAGTGGGACGGGAGGGCCAACCTACAATGAGCAGTTCTTC. It is translated as CATSGTGGPTYNEQFF.

The table lists this clonotype with many counts. One junction end disagrees with the germline gene, perhaps due to a read error. The chain is built from TRBV28 and TRBJ1-2; no definite D call. Germline V gives CDR1 MDHEN, CDR2 SYDVKM. The CDR3 has 14 amino acids. For the CDR3, the DNA is TGTGCCAGCAGTTTATCGGCGGAAGGCTATGGCAACACCTTC. It is translated as CASSLSAEGYGNTF.

Many counts were recorded for this clonotype. The chain carries TRBV9 and TRBJ2-2; 11 nucleotides line up with TRBD2. CDR3 length: 15 amino acids. Germline trimming cut 2 bases from V and 4 bases from J; bases unmatched to any gene: 1. Germline V gene data show CDR1 as SGDLS and CDR2 as YYNGEE. CDR3 DNA: TGTGCCAGCAGCGTTAGCGGGGGGGCCACCGGGGAGCTGTTTTTT. Protein sequence: CASSVSGGATGELFF. Based on the CDR3 plus reference TRBV9 and TRBJ2-2, the full variable domain is DSGVTQTPKHLITATGQRVTLRCSPRSGDLSVYWYQQSLDQGLQFLIQYYNGEERAKGNILERFSAQQFPDLHSELNLSSLELGDSALYFCASSVSGGATGELFFGEGSRLTVL.

V is TRBV18 and J is TRBJ1-5; tentative D call: TRBD1 (5 bases). The germline V gene encodes CDR1 KGHSH and CDR2 LQKENI. V gave up 2 bases and J gave up 6 bases, with 11 bases separating them. The CDR3 runs to 14 residues. In DNA, the CDR3 is TGTGCCAGCTCACCAGGGACGGCGGGTCAGCCCCAGCATTTT. As protein: CASSPGTAGQPQHF.

This clonotype was seen ten or more times. V is TRBV6-1 and J is TRBJ1-5; D is uncertain. The CDR3 length is 14 residues. Germline V gene sequence: CDR1 MNHNS, CDR2 SASEGT. V gave up 0 bases and J gave up 7 bases, with 10 bases separating them. The DNA of the CDR3 is TGTGCCAGCAGTGAAGCCGGGGTAAGCCAGCCCCAGCATTTT. Its protein product is CASSEAGVSQPQHF.

The CDR3 loop reads CASSTRYSMDTEAFF. For the CDR3, the DNA is TGTGCCAGTAGTACGAGATATAGCATGGACACTGAAGCTTTCTTT. The rearrangement joins TRBV19 to TRBJ1-1; no reliable D call. Germline CDR1 and CDR2: LNHDA and SQIVND (reference sequence). The CDR3 sequence is 15 residues long. Trimming removed 4 bases from V and 3 bases from J, with 15 bases in between.

Many counts were recorded for this clonotype. This chain connects TRBV12-3 or TRBV12-4 to TRBJ1-1; 10 bases are a match to TRBD1. The CDR3 runs to 15 residues. After removal of 4 bases from V and 3 bases from J, the junction contained 5 bases not matched to a gene. The chain's CDR3 is CASSSGQGVYTEAFF. DNA of the CDR3: TGTGCCAGCAGTTCCGGACAGGGGGTCTACACTGAAGCTTTCTTT.

This clonotype was seen many times. The chain combines TRBV27 with TRBJ2-1; 9 nucleotides line up with TRBD1. Germline V gives CDR1 MNHEY, CDR2 SMNVEV (reference sequence). The ends lost 6 bases at V and 6 bases at J; junction bases unmatched: 9. This CDR3 contains 15 residues. CDR3 sequence reads: CASRDRDREGNEQFF. CDR3 DNA sequence: TGTGCCAGCAGGGACCGGGACAGGGAAGGCAATGAGCAGTTCTTC.

In its sample, this clonotype was seen a few times. The chain combines TRBV4-1 with TRBJ1-1; D is perhaps TRBD1 (5 bases). CDR1 is MGHRA and CDR2 is YSYEKL in the germline V gene. Trimming removed 5 bases from V and 7 bases from J, with 20 bases in between. CDR3 length equals 15 residues. CDR3 bases: TGCGCCAGCAGCTTGGGGGTACCTCAAACGGGTGAAGCTTTCTTT. It codes for CASSLGVPQTGEAFF.

This clonotype has just a few counts. V usage is TRBV23-1 and J usage is TRBJ1-1; D unclear. TRBV23-1 is an open reading frame whose function is uncertain. The CDR3 spans 16 residues. Trimming took off 0 bases at V and 1 base at J, with 12 bases between the two ends. The CDR3 region is CASSQSRDVGNTEAFF. The CDR3 nucleotides read TGCGCCAGCAGTCAATCGCGGGATGTAGGGAACACTGAAGCTTTCTTT.

The gene calls are TRBV20-1 and TRBJ1-6; possibly TRBD1 for D (5 bases). CDR1 DFQATT and CDR2 SNEGSKA come from the germline V gene (reference sequence). The CDR3 length is 14 residues. Trimming left V 6 bases short and J 8 bases short, with 17 bases between. CDR3 DNA sequence: TGCAGTGCCCCCCTGGGGCAGGGTCATTCACCCCTCCACTTT. Translated, it gives CSAPLGQGHSPLHF.

This rearrangement joins TRBV19 to TRBJ2-1; TRBD1 matches at 7 bases. This CDR3 spans 15 amino acids. Looked up from germline, CDR1 is LNHDA and CDR2 is SQIVND (reference sequence). V was clipped by 6 bases and J by 3 bases; unmatched bases: 8. The CDR3 nucleotides read TGTGCCAGTAGGTCACAGGGGATTGGCTACAATGAGCAGTTCTTC. As protein: CASRSQGIGYNEQFF.

V usage is TRBV6-5 and J usage is TRBJ2-2; D is possibly TRBD2 (6 bases). The CDR3 contains 14 residues. The ends were cut back, 2 bases at V and 7 bases at J, with 11 bases in the middle. Germline V CDR1 and CDR2: MNHEY, SVGAGI. CDR3 amino acids: CASSYGLEGGELFF. CDR3 coding DNA: TGTGCCAGCAGTTACGGGTTGGAGGGCGGGGAGCTGTTTTTT.

This clonotype was seen at least ten times. The rearrangement uses TRBV7-3 and TRBJ2-5; D gene unclear. This CDR3 has 13 residues. Between the trimmed V and J ends, which lost 3 bases and 5 bases, there was a span of 10 bases. The germline gives CDR1 SGHTA, CDR2 FQGTGA. The chain's CDR3 is CASSFSSTETQYF. The CDR3 coding sequence is TGTGCCAGCAGCTTCTCGTCCACGGAGACCCAGTACTTC.